This record looks at one T cell receptor (beta chain) sequence and its context. Its antigen remains unknown. Unique molecular identifiers were built into the TCR beta cDNA libraries. Yield was 500,000 to 600,000 cDNA molecules from around 1 to 9.1 million T cells. TCRdb re-called the PCR reads through MiXCR, storing one row per CDR3 protein. This table holds roughly 800,000 distinct CDR3 sequences, approximately 53% found once. The data derive from a study of post-analysis software for immune sequencing data. Study-level background: The disease courses spanned relapsing-remitting, secondary progressive and progressive-relapsing forms of multiple sclerosis. Whole-study findings and limits: In patients, TRBV5-6, TRBV5-1 and TRBV20-1 belonged to several TRBV segments found more frequently than in controls. Significantly decreased normalized Chao1 diversity was recorded for multiple sclerosis patients relative to controls.

The CDR3 consists of 13 residues. Trimming stripped 2 bases from V and 10 bases from J, with 12 bases between. The chain links TRBV12-3 or TRBV12-4 to TRBJ1-5; D gene uncertain. This TCR came from a girl between 10 and 17 years old with multiple sclerosis. Sequencing was done on a sample of blood. CDR3 in amino acids: CASSLRPEGPQHF. The CDR3 DNA follows: TGTGCCAGCAGTTTACGGCCTGAGGGACCCCAGCATTTT.